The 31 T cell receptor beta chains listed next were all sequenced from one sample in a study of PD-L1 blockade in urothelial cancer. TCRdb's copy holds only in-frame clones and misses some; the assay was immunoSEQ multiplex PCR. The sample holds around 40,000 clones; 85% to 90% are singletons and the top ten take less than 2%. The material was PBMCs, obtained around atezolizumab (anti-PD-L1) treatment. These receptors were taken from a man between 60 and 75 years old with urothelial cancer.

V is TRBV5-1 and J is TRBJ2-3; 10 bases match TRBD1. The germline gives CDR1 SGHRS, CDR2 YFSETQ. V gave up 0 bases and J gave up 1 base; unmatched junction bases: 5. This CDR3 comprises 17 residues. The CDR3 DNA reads TGCGCCAGCAGCTTGGTGAGCGGACAGGGGGGCACAGATACGCAGTATTTT. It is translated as CASSLVSGQGGTDTQYF.

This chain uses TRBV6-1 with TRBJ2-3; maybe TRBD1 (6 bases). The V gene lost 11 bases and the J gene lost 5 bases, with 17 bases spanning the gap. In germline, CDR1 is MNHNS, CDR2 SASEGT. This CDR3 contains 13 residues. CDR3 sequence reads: CAGAQGNGDTQYF. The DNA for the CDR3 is TGTGCCGGTGCTCAGGGGAATGGAGATACGCAGTATTTT.

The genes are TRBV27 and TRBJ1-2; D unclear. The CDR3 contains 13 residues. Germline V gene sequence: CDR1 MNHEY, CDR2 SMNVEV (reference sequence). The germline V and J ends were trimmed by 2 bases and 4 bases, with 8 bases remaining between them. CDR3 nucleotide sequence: TGTGCCAGCAGTTTACGTGGTAGCTATGGCTACACCTTC. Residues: CASSLRGSYGYTF.

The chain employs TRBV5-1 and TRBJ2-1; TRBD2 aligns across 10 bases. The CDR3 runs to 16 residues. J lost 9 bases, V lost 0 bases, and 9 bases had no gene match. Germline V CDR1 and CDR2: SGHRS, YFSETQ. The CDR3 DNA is TGCGCCAGCAGCTTGGCGGGTTCTAGCGGGAGAGTTGAGCAGTTCTTC. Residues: CASSLAGSSGRVEQFF.

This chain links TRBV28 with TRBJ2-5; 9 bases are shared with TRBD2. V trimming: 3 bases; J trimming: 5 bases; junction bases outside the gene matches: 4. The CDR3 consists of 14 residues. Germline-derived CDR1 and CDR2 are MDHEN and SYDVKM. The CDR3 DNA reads TGTGCCAGCAGTTTGCGGGGGGGCATGGAGACCCAGTACTTC. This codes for CASSLRGGMETQYF.

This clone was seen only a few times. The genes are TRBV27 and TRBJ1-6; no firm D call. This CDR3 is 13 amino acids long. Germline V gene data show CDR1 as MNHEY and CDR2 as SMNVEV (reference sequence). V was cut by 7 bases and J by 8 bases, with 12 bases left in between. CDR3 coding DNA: TGTGCCAGCACTTCACAGCTCTATTCACCCCTCCACTTT. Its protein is CASTSQLYSPLHF.

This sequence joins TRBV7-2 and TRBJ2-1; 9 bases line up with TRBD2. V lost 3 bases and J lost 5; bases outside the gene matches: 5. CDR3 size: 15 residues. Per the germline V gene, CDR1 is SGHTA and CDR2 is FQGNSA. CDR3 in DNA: TGTGCCAGCAGCTTGTCTAGCGGGGTAAACAATGAGCAGTTCTTC. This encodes CASSLSSGVNNEQFF.

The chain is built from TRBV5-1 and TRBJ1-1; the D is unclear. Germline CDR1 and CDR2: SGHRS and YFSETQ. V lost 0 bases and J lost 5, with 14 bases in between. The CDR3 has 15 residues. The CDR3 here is CASSLAGDRGTEAFF. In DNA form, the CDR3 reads TGCGCCAGCAGCTTGGCGGGTGATCGGGGAACTGAAGCTTTCTTT.

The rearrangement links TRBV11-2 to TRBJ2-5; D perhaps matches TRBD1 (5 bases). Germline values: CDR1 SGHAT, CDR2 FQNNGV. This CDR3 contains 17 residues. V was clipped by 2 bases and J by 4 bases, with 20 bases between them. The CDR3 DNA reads TGTGCCAGCAGCTTACCCCCGTGGGGCGAGAGAGTAGAGACCCAGTACTTC. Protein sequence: CASSLPPWGERVETQYF.

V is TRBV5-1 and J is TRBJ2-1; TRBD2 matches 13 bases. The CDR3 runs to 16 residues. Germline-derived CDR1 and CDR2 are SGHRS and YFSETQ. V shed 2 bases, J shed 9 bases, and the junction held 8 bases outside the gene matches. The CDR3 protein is CASSFRTSGSAGEQFF. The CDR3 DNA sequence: TGCGCCAGCAGCTTTAGGACTAGCGGGAGTGCGGGTGAGCAGTTCTTC. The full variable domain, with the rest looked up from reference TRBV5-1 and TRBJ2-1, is KAGVTQTPRYLIKTRGQQVTLSCSPISGHRSVSWYQQTPGQGLQFLFEYFSETQRNKGNFPGRFSGRQFSNSRSEMNVSTLELGDSALYLCASSFRTSGSAGEQFFGPGTRLTVL.

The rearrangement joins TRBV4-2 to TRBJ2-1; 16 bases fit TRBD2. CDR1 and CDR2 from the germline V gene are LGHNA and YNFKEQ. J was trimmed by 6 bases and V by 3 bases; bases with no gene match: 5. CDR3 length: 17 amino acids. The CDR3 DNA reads TGTGCCAGCAGCCATGCAGGGACTAGCGGGGGGGGCAATGAGCAGTTCTTC. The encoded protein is CASSHAGTSGGGNEQFF.

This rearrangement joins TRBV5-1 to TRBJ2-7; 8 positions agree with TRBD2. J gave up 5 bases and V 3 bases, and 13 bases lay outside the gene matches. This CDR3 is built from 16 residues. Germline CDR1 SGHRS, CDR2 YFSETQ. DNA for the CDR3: TGCGCCAGCAGCTCGGGGGGGTCCGGGGGCGCCGACGAGCAGTACTTC. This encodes CASSSGGSGGADEQYF.

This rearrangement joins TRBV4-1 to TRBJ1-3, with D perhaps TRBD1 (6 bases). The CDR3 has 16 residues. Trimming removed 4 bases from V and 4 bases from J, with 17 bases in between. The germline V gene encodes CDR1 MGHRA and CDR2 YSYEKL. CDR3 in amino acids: CASSPEERGSGNTIYF. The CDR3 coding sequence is TGCGCCAGCAGCCCTGAGGAGAGGGGGTCGGGAAACACCATATATTTT.

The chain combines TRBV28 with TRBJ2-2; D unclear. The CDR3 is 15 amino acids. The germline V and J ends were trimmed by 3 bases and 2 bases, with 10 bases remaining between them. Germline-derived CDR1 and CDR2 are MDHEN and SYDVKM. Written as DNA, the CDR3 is TGTGCCAGCAGTTTGGCTGCAGTTAACACCGGGGAGCTGTTTTTT. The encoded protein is CASSLAAVNTGELFF.

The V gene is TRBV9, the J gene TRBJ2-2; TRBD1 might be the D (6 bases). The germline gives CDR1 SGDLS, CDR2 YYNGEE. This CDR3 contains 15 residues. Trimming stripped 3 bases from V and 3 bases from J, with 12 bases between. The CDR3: CASSAAGVYTGELFF. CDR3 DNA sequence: TGTGCCAGCAGCGCGGCAGGGGTTTACACCGGGGAGCTGTTTTTT.

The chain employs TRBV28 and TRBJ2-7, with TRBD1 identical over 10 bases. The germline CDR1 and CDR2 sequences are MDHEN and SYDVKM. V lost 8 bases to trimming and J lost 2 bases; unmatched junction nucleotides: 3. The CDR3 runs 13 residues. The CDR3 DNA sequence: TGTGCCAGCGGACAGGGGGAAACCTACGAGCAGTACTTC. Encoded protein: CASGQGETYEQYF.

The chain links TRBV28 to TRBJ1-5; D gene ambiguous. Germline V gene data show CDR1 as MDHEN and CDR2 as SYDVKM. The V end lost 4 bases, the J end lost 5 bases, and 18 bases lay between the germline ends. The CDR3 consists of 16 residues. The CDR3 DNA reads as TGTGCCAGCAGTTACCATCCCCTCGACACTTATCAGCCCCAGCATTTT. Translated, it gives CASSYHPLDTYQPQHF.

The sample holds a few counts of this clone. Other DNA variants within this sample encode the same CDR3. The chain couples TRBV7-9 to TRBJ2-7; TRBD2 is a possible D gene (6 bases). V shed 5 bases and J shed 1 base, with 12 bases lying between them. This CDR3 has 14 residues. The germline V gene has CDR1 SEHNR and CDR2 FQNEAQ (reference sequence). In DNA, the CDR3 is TGTGCCAGCAGCCCCAGGGACTCTTCCTACGAGCAGTACTTC. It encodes CASSPRDSSYEQYF.

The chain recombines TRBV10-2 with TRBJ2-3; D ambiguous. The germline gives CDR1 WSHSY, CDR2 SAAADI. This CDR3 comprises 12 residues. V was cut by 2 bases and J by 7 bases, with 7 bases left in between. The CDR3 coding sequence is TGCGCCAGCAGTGAGGCTATATATACGCAGTATTTT. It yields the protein CASSEAIYTQYF.

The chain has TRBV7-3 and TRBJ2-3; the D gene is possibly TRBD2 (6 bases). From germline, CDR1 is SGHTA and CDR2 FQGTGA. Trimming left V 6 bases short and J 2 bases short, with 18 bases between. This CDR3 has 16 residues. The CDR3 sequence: CASSSQPGLNTDTQYF. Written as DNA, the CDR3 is TGTGCCAGCAGTTCGCAGCCGGGACTGAACACAGATACGCAGTATTTT.

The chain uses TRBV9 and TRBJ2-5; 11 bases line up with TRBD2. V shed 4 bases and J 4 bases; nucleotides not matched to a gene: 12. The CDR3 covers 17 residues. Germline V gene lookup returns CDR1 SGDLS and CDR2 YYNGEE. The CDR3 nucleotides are TGTGCCAGCAGCCCCGGGACTAGCGGAAAACTTTTAGAGACCCAGTACTTC. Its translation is CASSPGTSGKLLETQYF.

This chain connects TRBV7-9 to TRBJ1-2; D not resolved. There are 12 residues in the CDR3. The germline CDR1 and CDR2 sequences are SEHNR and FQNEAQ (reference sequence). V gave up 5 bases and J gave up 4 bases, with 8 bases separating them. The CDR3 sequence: CASSRASYGYTF. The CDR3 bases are TGTGCCAGCAGCCGCGCGAGCTATGGCTACACCTTC.

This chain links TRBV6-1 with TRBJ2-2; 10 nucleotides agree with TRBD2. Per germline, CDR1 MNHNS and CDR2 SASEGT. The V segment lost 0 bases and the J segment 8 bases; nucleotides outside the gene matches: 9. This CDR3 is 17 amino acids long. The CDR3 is CASSEANPAGGLGELFF. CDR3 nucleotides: TGTGCCAGCAGTGAAGCGAACCCAGCGGGGGGGCTTGGGGAGCTGTTTTTT.

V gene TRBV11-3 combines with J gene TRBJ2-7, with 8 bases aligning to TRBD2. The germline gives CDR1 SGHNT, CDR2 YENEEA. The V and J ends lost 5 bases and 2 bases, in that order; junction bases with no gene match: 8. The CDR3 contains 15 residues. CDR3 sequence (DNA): TGTGCCAGCAGCCCGCGGGGGGTCATGCCCTACGAGCAGTACTTC. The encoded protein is CASSPRGVMPYEQYF. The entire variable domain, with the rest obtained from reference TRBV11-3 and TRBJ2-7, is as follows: EAGVVQSPRYKIIEKKQPVAFWCNPISGHNTLYWYLQNLGQGPELLIRYENEEAVDDSQLPKDRFSAERLKGVDSTLKIQPAELGDSAVYLCASSPRGVMPYEQYFGPGTRLTVT.

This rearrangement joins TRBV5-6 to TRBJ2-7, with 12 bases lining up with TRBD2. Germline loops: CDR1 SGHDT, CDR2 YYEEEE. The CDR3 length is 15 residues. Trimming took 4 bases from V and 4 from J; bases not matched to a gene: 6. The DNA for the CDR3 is TGTGCCAGCAGCCGGGGACTAGCGGGCGTTTACGAGCAGTACTTC. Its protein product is CASSRGLAGVYEQYF.

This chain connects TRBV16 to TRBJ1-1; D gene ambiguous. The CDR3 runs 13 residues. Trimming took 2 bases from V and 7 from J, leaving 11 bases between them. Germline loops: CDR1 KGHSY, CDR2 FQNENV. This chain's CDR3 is CASSQTTRHEAFF. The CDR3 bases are TGTGCCAGCAGCCAAACGACGAGACATGAAGCTTTCTTT.

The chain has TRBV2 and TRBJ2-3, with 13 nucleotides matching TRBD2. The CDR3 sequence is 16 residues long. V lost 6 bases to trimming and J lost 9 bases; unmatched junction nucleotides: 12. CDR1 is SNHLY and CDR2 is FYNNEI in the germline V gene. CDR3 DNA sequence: TGTGCCAGCAGCGCTACTAGCGGGGGGGCGAGGGGCACGCAGTATTTT. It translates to CASSATSGGARGTQYF. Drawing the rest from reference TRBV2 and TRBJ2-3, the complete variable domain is EPEVTQTPSHQVTQMGQEVILRCVPISNHLYFYWYRQILGQKVEFLVSFYNNEISEKSEIFDDQFSVERPDGSNFTLKIRSTKLEDSAMYFCASSATSGGARGTQYFGPGTRLTVL.

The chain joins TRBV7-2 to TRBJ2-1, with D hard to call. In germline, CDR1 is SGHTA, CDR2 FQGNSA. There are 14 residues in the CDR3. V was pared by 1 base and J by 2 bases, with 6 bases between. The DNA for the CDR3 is TGTGCCAGCAGCTTAGAACAGACCTACAATGAGCAGTTCTTC. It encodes CASSLEQTYNEQFF.

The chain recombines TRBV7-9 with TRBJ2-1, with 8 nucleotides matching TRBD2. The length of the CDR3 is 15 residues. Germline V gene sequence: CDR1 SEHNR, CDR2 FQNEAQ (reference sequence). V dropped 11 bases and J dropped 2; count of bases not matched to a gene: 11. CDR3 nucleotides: TGTGCCCAACAGGCCCGGGAGGGAACCTACAATGAGCAGTTCTTC. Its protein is CAQQAREGTYNEQFF.

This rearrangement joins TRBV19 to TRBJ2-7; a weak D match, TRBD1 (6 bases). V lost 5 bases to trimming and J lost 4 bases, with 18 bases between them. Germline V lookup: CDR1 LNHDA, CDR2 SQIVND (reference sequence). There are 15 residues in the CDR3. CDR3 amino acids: CASSSGLQGGYEQYF. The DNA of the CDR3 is TGTGCCAGTAGTTCCGGGCTTCAAGGGGGTTACGAGCAGTACTTC.

The CDR3 protein is CASRKGGGNASPLHF. For the CDR3, the DNA is TGTGCCAGCAGAAAGGGGGGAGGGAATGCCTCACCCCTCCACTTT. This rearrangement joins TRBV6-6 to TRBJ1-6, with TRBD1 as a possible D gene (6 bases). Germline V gene sequence: CDR1 MNHNY, CDR2 SVGAGI (reference sequence). The V end was cut by 6 bases, the J end by 10 bases, with 19 bases between. The CDR3 covers 15 residues.